The next 25 T cell receptor beta chains were all read from a single sample in a study of siplizumab effects on memory and regulatory T cells. For these receptors, no antigen is known. Kept together in coculture, the mixed lymphocyte reaction cells spent more than five days at 37°C. Profiled with immunoSEQ multiplex PCR; TCRdb holds only in-frame clones, not every one. The sample has approximately 20,000 clones; around 42% are singletons. The sequencing sample was made of CFSE-low (dividing) CD4+ T cells sorted from an allogeneic mixed lymphocyte reaction. Every receptor here comes from a human donor in good health; the cells came from an allogeneic mixed lymphocyte reaction.

This chain connects TRBV6-5 to TRBJ1-1; D uncertain. CDR3 length equals 13 residues. The germline V gene encodes CDR1 MNHEY and CDR2 SVGAGI. The ends were cut back, 5 bases at V and 1 base at J, with 8 bases in the middle. The CDR3 DNA follows: TGTGCCAGCAGTGGGCAGCCGAACACTGAAGCTTTCTTT. Translation gives CASSGQPNTEAFF.

The J gene is TRBJ2-2, the V gene TRBV5-1; tentatively, D is TRBD1 (6 bases). From germline, CDR1 is SGHRS and CDR2 YFSETQ. The germline V and J ends were trimmed by 0 bases and 5 bases, with 11 bases remaining between them. This CDR3 is built from 15 residues. DNA of the CDR3: TGCGCCAGCAGCTTGGCCCCAGGGGTTACCGGGGAGCTGTTTTTT. This sequence encodes CASSLAPGVTGELFF.

This rearrangement joins TRBV5-1 to TRBJ2-3; D is uncertain. With 6 bases removed from V and 1 base from J, the gap between germline ends came to 12 bases. CDR1 and CDR2 from the germline V gene are SGHRS and YFSETQ. CDR3 length equals 14 residues. The CDR3 region has the DNA TGCGCCAGCACCGCGCAGTCTGGCACAGATACGCAGTATTTT. The encoded protein is CASTAQSGTDTQYF.

This clone occurred many times. The genes are TRBV9 and TRBJ2-1, with D perhaps matching TRBD2 (6 bases). The CDR3 is 15 amino acids. CDR1 is SGDLS and CDR2 is YYNGEE in the germline V gene. V lost 0 bases to trimming and J lost 5 bases, with 12 bases between them. The CDR3 here is CASSVEVGRNNEQFF. The DNA of the CDR3 is TGTGCCAGCAGCGTAGAGGTGGGGAGGAACAATGAGCAGTTCTTC.

The chain has TRBV7-8 and TRBJ2-7; the D gene is possibly TRBD2 (5 bases). The V end was cut by 3 bases, the J end by 7 bases, with 13 bases between. CDR1 SGHVS and CDR2 FQNEAQ come from the germline V gene. The CDR3 is made up of 13 amino acids. The CDR3 protein is CASSFYVRGEQYF. In nucleotides, the CDR3 is TGTGCCAGCAGCTTTTACGTCAGAGGGGAGCAGTACTTC. Based on the CDR3 plus reference TRBV7-8 and TRBJ2-7, the full variable domain is GAGVSQSPRYKVAKRGQDVALRCDPISGHVSLFWYQQALGQGPEFLTYFQNEAQLDKSGLPSDRFFAERPEGSVSTLKIQRTQQEDSAVYLCASSFYVRGEQYFGPGTRLTVT.

The chain employs TRBV7-9 and TRBJ1-1; possible D gene TRBD1, 6 bases. V was pared by 5 bases and J by 3 bases, with 16 bases between. This CDR3 is built from 15 residues. Germline V gene data show CDR1 as SEHNR and CDR2 as FQNEAQ (reference sequence). CDR3 amino acids: CASSETPGAHTEAFF. The DNA for the CDR3 is TGTGCCAGCAGCGAGACCCCAGGGGCCCACACTGAAGCTTTCTTT.

The chain joins TRBV19 to TRBJ2-1; TRBD1 might be the D (5 bases). Germline V gene sequence: CDR1 LNHDA, CDR2 SQIVND (reference sequence). V lost 7 bases and J lost 8, with 18 bases in between. This CDR3 region has 14 residues. In nucleotides, the CDR3 is TGTGCCAGTAAGCAGGGCTTGGGCTTTGATGAGCAGTTCTTC. Amino acid sequence: CASKQGLGFDEQFF. Full variable domain (outside the CDR3, taken from reference TRBV19 and TRBJ2-1): DGGITQSPKYLFRKEGQNVTLSCEQNLNHDAMYWYRQDPGQGLRLIYYSQIVNDFQKGDIAEGYSVSREKKESFPLTVTSAQKNPTAFYLCASKQGLGFDEQFFGPGTRLTVL.

This rearrangement joins TRBV2 to TRBJ1-1; 9 bases map to TRBD1. The CDR3 has 15 amino acids. Germline assignment: CDR1 SNHLY and CDR2 FYNNEI. V dropped 10 bases and J dropped 4; count of bases not matched to a gene: 13. CDR3 in amino acids: CATGTGRGVGTEAFF. CDR3 DNA sequence: TGTGCCACTGGGACAGGGCGGGGCGTGGGCACTGAAGCTTTCTTT.

This clone was observed a few times. The rearrangement links TRBV6-5 to TRBJ2-7; no definite D call. With 7 bases removed from V and 4 bases from J, the gap between germline ends came to 14 bases. Per the germline V gene, CDR1 is MNHEY and CDR2 is SVGAGI. CDR3 length: 13 residues. The CDR3 reads CASISAVGYEQYF. The CDR3 bases are TGTGCCAGCATTTCCGCCGTGGGATACGAGCAGTACTTC.

Relative to its sample, this clone is medium-sized. This sequence joins TRBV7-2 and TRBJ1-6; D may be TRBD1 (5 bases). The length of the CDR3 is 18 residues. Between the trimmed V and J ends, which lost 1 base and 8 bases, there was a span of 21 bases. Germline V gene sequence: CDR1 SGHTA, CDR2 FQGNSA. This CDR3 reads CASSLDGSRGDLDSPLHF. In DNA form, the CDR3 reads TGTGCCAGCAGCTTAGACGGTTCACGGGGCGACTTGGATTCACCCCTCCACTTT.

The CDR3 nucleotides read TGTGCCAGCAGGACTAGTTACAATGAGCAGTTCTTC. This gives the protein CASRTSYNEQFF. The rearrangement joins TRBV6-6 to TRBJ2-1; a weak D match, TRBD2 (6 bases). Germline V gene sequence: CDR1 MNHNY, CDR2 SVGAGI (reference sequence). Between the trimmed V and J ends, which lost 6 bases and 4 bases, there was a span of 7 bases. The CDR3 is 12 amino acids.

The J gene is TRBJ1-4, the V gene TRBV18; D may be TRBD1 (5 bases). V gave up 4 bases and J gave up 8 bases, with 11 bases separating them. This CDR3 has 13 amino acids. Germline loops: CDR1 KGHSH, CDR2 LQKENI. The CDR3 region is CASSLPGTEKLFF. DNA for the CDR3: TGTGCCAGCTCACTTCCCGGGACCGAAAAACTGTTTTTT.

This clone was found a few times. This sequence joins TRBV18 and TRBJ2-7; 7 bases agree with TRBD1. Trimming cost V 3 bases and J 4 bases; bases outside gene matches: 6. CDR3 length: 14 amino acids. Germline V gene lookup returns CDR1 KGHSH and CDR2 LQKENI. This CDR3 reads CASSPLQGMYEQYF. The CDR3 DNA is TGTGCCAGCTCACCGTTACAGGGGATGTACGAGCAGTACTTC.

In this sample, this clone turned up a few times. The V and J genes are TRBV7-2 and TRBJ2-2; no definite D call. The length of the CDR3 is 14 residues. The V gene lost 1 base and the J gene lost 6 bases, with 9 bases spanning the gap. Germline assignment: CDR1 SGHTA and CDR2 FQGNSA. The CDR3 nucleotides read TGTGCCAGCAGCTTAGTATGGGCGTCCGGGGAGCTGTTTTTT. As protein: CASSLVWASGELFF.

The chain combines TRBV6-1 with TRBJ2-3, with D perhaps matching TRBD1 (5 bases). The germline V gene has CDR1 MNHNS and CDR2 SASEGT. This CDR3 region has 12 residues. V was trimmed by 6 bases and J by 6 bases, leaving 10 bases between them. The CDR3 sequence: CASRPGWDTQYF. In DNA, the CDR3 is TGTGCCAGCAGGCCAGGGTGGGATACGCAGTATTTT.

The chain employs TRBV7-3 and TRBJ2-7; D is possibly TRBD1 (5 bases). From germline, CDR1 is SGHTA and CDR2 FQGTGA. The CDR3 consists of 15 residues. V gave up 0 bases and J gave up 5 bases, with 14 bases separating them. The CDR3 reads CASSLTRGHHHEQYF. The CDR3 DNA is TGTGCCAGCAGCTTAACCCGAGGACATCACCACGAGCAGTACTTC. Full variable domain (remainder filled in from reference TRBV7-3 and TRBJ2-7): GAGVSQTPSNKVTEKGKYVELRCDPISGHTALYWYRQSLGQGPEFLIYFQGTGAADDSGLPNDRFFAVRPEGSVSTLKIQRTERGDSAVYLCASSLTRGHHHEQYFGPGTRLTVT.

This clone has just a few counts. The CDR3 loop reads CASSLSRTNEQFF. CDR3 coding DNA: TGTGCCAGCAGCTTATCCAGGACCAATGAGCAGTTCTTC. This chain links TRBV7-3 with TRBJ2-1, with D unresolved. The CDR3 has 13 residues. Germline V gene sequence: CDR1 SGHTA, CDR2 FQGTGA. The V end was cut by 2 bases, the J end by 6 bases, with 8 bases between. The variable domain in full, with the rest retrieved from reference TRBV7-3 and TRBJ2-1, is GAGVSQTPSNKVTEKGKYVELRCDPISGHTALYWYRQSLGQGPEFLIYFQGTGAADDSGLPNDRFFAVRPEGSVSTLKIQRTERGDSAVYLCASSLSRTNEQFFGPGTRLTVL.

This chain joins TRBV7-9 and TRBJ2-1, with TRBD1 matching over 8 bases. The CDR3 covers 14 residues. Per germline, CDR1 SEHNR and CDR2 FQNEAQ (reference sequence). V lost 3 bases, J lost 6 bases, and 4 bases stayed unmatched. The CDR3: CASSLWTGTNEQFF. In DNA form, the CDR3 reads TGTGCCAGCAGCTTGTGGACAGGGACCAATGAGCAGTTCTTC.

The gene calls are TRBV6-5 and TRBJ1-2; D gene uncertain. This CDR3 is built from 14 residues. Germline V lookup: CDR1 MNHEY, CDR2 SVGAGI. Trimming removed 7 bases at V and 0 bases at J, with 12 bases between. CDR3 region: CASKQRATNYGYTF. Written as DNA, the CDR3 is TGTGCCAGCAAACAGAGAGCCACTAACTATGGCTACACCTTC.

This clone was seen a few times. The rearrangement links TRBV19 to TRBJ2-1; the match to TRBD2 covers 10 bases. CDR1 LNHDA and CDR2 SQIVND come from the germline V gene (reference sequence). J gave up 4 bases and V 7 bases, and 4 bases lay outside the gene matches. CDR3 length: 14 residues. The CDR3: CASTQRGGYNEQFF. Here the CDR3 DNA reads TGTGCCAGTACCCAGCGGGGGGGGTACAATGAGCAGTTCTTC.

Note on this clone: Other DNA sequences in the sample encode the same CDR3. The chain has TRBV5-1 and TRBJ2-1, with a tentative D call TRBD1 (5 bases). The V end lost 2 bases, the J end lost 2 bases, and 11 bases lay between the germline ends. The CDR3 runs 15 residues. CDR1 SGHRS and CDR2 YFSETQ come from the germline V gene. The CDR3 DNA reads TGCGCCAGCAGCTTAGTAGGGGAAACCTACAATGAGCAGTTCTTC. This codes for CASSLVGETYNEQFF. Full variable domain (missing parts from reference TRBV5-1 and TRBJ2-1): KAGVTQTPRYLIKTRGQQVTLSCSPISGHRSVSWYQQTPGQGLQFLFEYFSETQRNKGNFPGRFSGRQFSNSRSEMNVSTLELGDSALYLCASSLVGETYNEQFFGPGTRLTVL.

This sequence joins TRBV18 and TRBJ2-7; tentatively, D is TRBD1 or TRBD2 (5 bases each). Trimming shortened V by 2 bases and J by 5 bases, and 19 bases separated the two germline ends. CDR1 and CDR2 (germline): KGHSH, LQKENI. The CDR3 is 16 residues long. The CDR3 nucleotides read TGTGCCAGCTCACCAAGGCTTGCAGGGACCGGTGACGAGCAGTACTTC. Amino acids: CASSPRLAGTGDEQYF.

The genes are TRBV7-9 and TRBJ1-5; 9 bases are shared with TRBD1. Germline V gene data show CDR1 as SEHNR and CDR2 as FQNEAQ (reference sequence). The CDR3 loop spans 15 amino acids. V gave up 5 bases and J gave up 3 bases; unmatched junction bases: 5. CDR3 sequence reads: CASSPTGGFNQPQHF. The CDR3, as DNA: TGTGCCAGCAGCCCGACAGGGGGTTTCAATCAGCCCCAGCATTTT.

At least ten counts were recorded for this clone. This chain links TRBV25-1 with TRBJ1-5; D gene ambiguous. Germline V gives CDR1 MGHDK, CDR2 SYGVNS. The V gene lost 7 bases and the J gene lost 5 bases, with 18 bases spanning the gap. There are 15 residues in the CDR3. CDR3 in DNA: TGTGCCAGCACCCTACCCCAGAGTTGTCATCAGCCCCAGCATTTT. This encodes CASTLPQSCHQPQHF.

CDR3 coding DNA: TGTGCCAGCAGCGACAGGGTCTCCACTGAAGCTTTCTTT. Translation: CASSDRVSTEAFF. J is TRBJ1-1 and V is TRBV11-3; TRBD1 agrees at 7 bases. The CDR3 extends over 13 amino acids. V gave up 5 bases and J gave up 4 bases; unmatched junction bases: 4. Germline values: CDR1 SGHNT, CDR2 YENEEA. The variable domain in full, with the rest retrieved from reference TRBV11-3 and TRBJ1-1, is EAGVVQSPRYKIIEKKQPVAFWCNPISGHNTLYWYLQNLGQGPELLIRYENEEAVDDSQLPKDRFSAERLKGVDSTLKIQPAELGDSAVYLCASSDRVSTEAFFGQGTRLTVV.